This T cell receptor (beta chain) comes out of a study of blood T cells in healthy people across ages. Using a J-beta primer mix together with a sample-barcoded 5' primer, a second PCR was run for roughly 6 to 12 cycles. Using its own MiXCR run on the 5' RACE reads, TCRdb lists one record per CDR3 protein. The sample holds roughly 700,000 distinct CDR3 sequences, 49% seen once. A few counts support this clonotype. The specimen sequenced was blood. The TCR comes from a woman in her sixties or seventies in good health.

CDR3 protein: CASSVGPGLGADTQYF. DNA for the CDR3: TGTGCCAGCAGCGTCGGACCGGGTCTCGGGGCAGATACGCAGTATTTT. This chain joins TRBV9 and TRBJ2-3; TRBD2 might be the D (5 bases). This CDR3 region has 16 residues. The germline V gene has CDR1 SGDLS and CDR2 YYNGEE. V was pared by 2 bases and J by 4 bases, with 17 bases between.